These T cell receptor beta chains were read from a single sample in a study of beta chain features in type 1 diabetes. Produced via immunoSEQ multiplex PCR; TCRdb's table is partial and in-frame only. The data contain 130,000 or so clones, roughly 10% of them singletons. Source material: central memory CD4+ T cells from blood. The receptor source for this set is a woman aged 40 to 50 in good health. Each CDR3 is given with its conserved first and last residue. D genes are given only for firm matches. Size is stated for part of the rows, as once, few or many counts, or as a class when the clone is expanded.

TRBJ1-2,TRBV2,TRBD1,12,.,TGTGCCAGCAGTGAATCAGGGGGTGGCTACACCTTC,CASSESGGGYTF
TRBJ1-1,TRBV7-9,.,17,few,TGTGCCAGCAGCCGAAAAACCGGGAAAGACCGGATCGGTGAAGCTTTCTTT,CASSRKTGKDRIGEAFF
TRBJ1-2,TRBV29-1,.,12,few,TGCAGCGTACAGGGATCTAACTATGGCTACACCTTC,CSVQGSNYGYTF
TRBJ2-4,TRBV7-2,.,11,many,TGTGCCAGCAGCTTAGTCGGGAACCAGTACTTC,CASSLVGNQYF
TRBJ2-7,TRBV2,.,16,few,TGTGCCAGCAGTGCGAAAGATAGAATAGGACTTTACGAGCAGTACTTC,CASSAKDRIGLYEQYF
TRBJ2-1,TRBV7-9,TRBD1,14,few,TGTGCCAGCAGCGTCGGACAGGGGCCCTATGAGCAGTTCTTC,CASSVGQGPYEQFF
TRBJ2-6,TRBV5-4,.,16,few,TGTGCCAGCAGCTTTGGAGCCCCCTCTGGGGCCAACGTCCTGACTTTC,CASSFGAPSGANVLTF
TRBJ2-1,TRBV5-1,.,13,few,TGCGCCAGCTCTCGGGAGACCTACAATGAGCAGTTCTTC,CASSRETYNEQFF
TRBJ1-5,TRBV27,TRBD1,15,.,TGTGCCAGCAGTTTAGCAGGGGGCTCGACTCAGCCCCAGCATTTT,CASSLAGGSTQPQHF
TRBJ2-5,TRBV6-1,TRBD2,17,.,TGTGCCAGCAGTGAAAAGGCTAGCGGGGGGGCTCAGGAGACCCAGTACTTC,CASSEKASGGAQETQYF
TRBJ2-1,TRBV7-8,.,11,.,TGTGCCAGCGGACTCGACAATGAGCAGTTCTTC,CASGLDNEQFF
TRBJ2-1,TRBV6-5,.,15,.,TGTGCCAGCAGCGGAGAAACGAGCTCCTACAATGAGCAGTTCTTC,CASSGETSSYNEQFF
TRBJ2-5,TRBV5-1,.,16,.,TGCGCCAGCAGCCCCGGACAGTTAATTTCCCAAGAGACCCAGTACTTC,CASSPGQLISQETQYF
TRBJ1-3,TRBV9,TRBD1,17,few,TGTGCCAGCAGCGCAGGGACAGGCCTTAGCTCTGGAAACACCATATATTTT,CASSAGTGLSSGNTIYF
TRBJ1-1,TRBV5-5,.,11,.,TGTGCCAGCAGCACCACTGGTAAAGCTTTCTTT,CASSTTGKAFF
TRBJ2-7,TRBV29-1,.,11,few,TGCAGCGTTGAGGCAGGGGAAGAGCAGTACTTC,CSVEAGEEQYF
TRBJ2-5,TRBV27,TRBD2,16,few,TGTGCCAGCAGTACTTGGACTAGCCCCGTAGGGGGGACCCAGTACTTC,CASSTWTSPVGGTQYF
TRBJ2-7,TRBV2,.,16,few,TGTGCCAGCAGTCCTTGGGGTAGCGGAGCTACCTACGAGCAGTACTTC,CASSPWGSGATYEQYF
TRBJ2-1,TRBV5-4,TRBD2,17,.,TGTGCCAGCAGCTCGGGACTAGCGGGGAGCTCCTACAATGAGCAGTTCTTC,CASSSGLAGSSYNEQFF
TRBJ2-7,TRBV6-1,.,15,.,TGTGCCAGCAGTGAAGGGGGCCTAAAGACCTACGAGCAGTACTTC,CASSEGGLKTYEQYF
TRBJ2-1,TRBV7-2,TRBD1,17,.,TGTGCCAGCAGCTTACTTAGGGACCGGGACAGGGCTACTGAGCAGTTCTTC,CASSLLRDRDRATEQFF
TRBJ2-5,TRBV11-3,.,12,.,TGTGCCAGCAGCCTGCGAAGTCTCACCCAGTACTTC,CASSLRSLTQYF
TRBJ1-2,TRBV28,.,11,many,TGTGCCAGCAATGAATGGAGGAGCTACACCTTC,CASNEWRSYTF